This T cell receptor (beta chain) was captured in a study of cytomegalovirus exposure and HLA in healthy donors. From the approximately 120-subject validation cohort, which was separate from the roughly 630-subject first cohort, the donors were drawn. This clone was observed a handful of times. The table came from immunoSEQ multiplex PCR; TCRdb's copy has only in-frame clones and leaves some out. The sample contains about 360,000 clones, 70% to 90% of which appear only once. The receptor comes from a woman in her late teens or twenties in good health and CMV-seronegative. Sequenced input: PBMCs.

CDR3 in DNA: TGTGCCTGGAGTACCGGGACAGAGAACACTGAAGCTTTCTTT. Protein product: CAWSTGTENTEAFF. This chain uses TRBV30 with TRBJ1-1; 7 bases line up with TRBD1. V lost 2 bases to trimming and J lost 1 base; unmatched junction nucleotides: 4. Germline CDR1 is GTSNPN and CDR2 is SVGIG (reference sequence). The CDR3 contains 14 residues.